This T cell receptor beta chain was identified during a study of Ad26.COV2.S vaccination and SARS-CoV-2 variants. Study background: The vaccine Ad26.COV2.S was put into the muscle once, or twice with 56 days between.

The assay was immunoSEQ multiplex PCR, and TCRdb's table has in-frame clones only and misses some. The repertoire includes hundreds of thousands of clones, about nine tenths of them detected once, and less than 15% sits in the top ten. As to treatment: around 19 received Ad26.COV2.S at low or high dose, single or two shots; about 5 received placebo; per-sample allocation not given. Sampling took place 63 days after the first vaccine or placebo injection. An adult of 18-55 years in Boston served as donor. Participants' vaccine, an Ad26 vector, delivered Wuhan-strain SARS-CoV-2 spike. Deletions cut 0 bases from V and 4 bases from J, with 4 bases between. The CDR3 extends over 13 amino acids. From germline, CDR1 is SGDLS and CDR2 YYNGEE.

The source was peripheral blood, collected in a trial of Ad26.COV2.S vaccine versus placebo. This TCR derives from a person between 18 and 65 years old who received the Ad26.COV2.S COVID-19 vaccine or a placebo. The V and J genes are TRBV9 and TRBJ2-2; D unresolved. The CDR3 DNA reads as TGTGCCAGCAGCGTAGTTGCCACCGGGGAGCTGTTTTTT. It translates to CASSVVATGELFF.